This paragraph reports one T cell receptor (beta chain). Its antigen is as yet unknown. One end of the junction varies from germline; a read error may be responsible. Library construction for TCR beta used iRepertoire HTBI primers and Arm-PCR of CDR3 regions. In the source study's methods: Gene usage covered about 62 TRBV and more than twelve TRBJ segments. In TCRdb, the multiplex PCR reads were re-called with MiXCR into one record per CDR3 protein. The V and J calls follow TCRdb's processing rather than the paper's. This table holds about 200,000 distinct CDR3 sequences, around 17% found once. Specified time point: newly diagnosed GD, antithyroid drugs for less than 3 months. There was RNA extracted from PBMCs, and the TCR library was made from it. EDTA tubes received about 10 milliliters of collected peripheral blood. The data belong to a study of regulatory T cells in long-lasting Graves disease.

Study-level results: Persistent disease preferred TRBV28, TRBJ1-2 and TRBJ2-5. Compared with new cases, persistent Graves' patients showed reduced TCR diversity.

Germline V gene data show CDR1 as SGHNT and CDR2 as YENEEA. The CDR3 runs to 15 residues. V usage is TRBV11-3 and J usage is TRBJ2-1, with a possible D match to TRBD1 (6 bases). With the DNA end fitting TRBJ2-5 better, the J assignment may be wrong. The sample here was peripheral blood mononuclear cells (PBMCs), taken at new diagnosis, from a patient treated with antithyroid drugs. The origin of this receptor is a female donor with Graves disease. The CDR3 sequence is CASSLATGSQGTQYF. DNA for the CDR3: TGTGCCAGCAGCTTAGCGACAGGCTCGCAAGGGACCCAGTACTTC.